Given below is one T cell receptor beta chain in context. Antigen specificity is unknown. This record belongs to a study of Graves' ophthalmopathy and Graves' hyperthyroidism. Whole-study findings and limits: Blood also held most thyroid clonotypes expanded above 0.001 frequency.

As diagnostic evidence, clinical symptoms, serum thyroxine, TRAb, thyroid ultrasound and orbital computed tomography were relied upon. RNA transcripts yielded amplified TCR beta CDR3 regions. RT-PCR in the first round used HTBI primers; a second-round multiplex PCR followed. MiXCR, applied by TCRdb to the multiplex PCR reads, yields one record per CDR3 protein. This table has about 740,000 distinct CDR3 sequences, roughly 40% appearing once. This CDR3 is built from 14 residues. V dropped 3 bases and J dropped 0 bases, with 5 bases sitting between them. CDR1 is MGHRA, CDR2 YSYEKL, per germline. The chain uses TRBV4-1 and TRBJ2-2; the D is unclear. The sequence came from an adult man with Graves' ophthalmopathy. Sequences were obtained from peripheral blood. The DNA for the CDR3 is TGCGCCAGCAGCCATTTGGCGAACACCGGGGAGCTGTTTTTT. Its translation is CASSHLANTGELFF.